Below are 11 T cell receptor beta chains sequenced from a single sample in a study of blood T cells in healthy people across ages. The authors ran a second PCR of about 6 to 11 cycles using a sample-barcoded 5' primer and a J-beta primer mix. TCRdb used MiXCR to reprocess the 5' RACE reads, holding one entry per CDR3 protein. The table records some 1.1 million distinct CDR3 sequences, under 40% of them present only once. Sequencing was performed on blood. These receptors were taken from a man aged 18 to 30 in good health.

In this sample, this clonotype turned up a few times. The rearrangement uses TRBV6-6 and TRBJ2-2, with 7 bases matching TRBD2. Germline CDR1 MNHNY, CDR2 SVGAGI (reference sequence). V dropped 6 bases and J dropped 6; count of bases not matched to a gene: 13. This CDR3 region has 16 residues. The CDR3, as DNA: TGTGCCAGCAGCCGACTCCTAGAGGGGAGGGCCGGGGAGCTGTTTTTT. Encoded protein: CASSRLLEGRAGELFF.

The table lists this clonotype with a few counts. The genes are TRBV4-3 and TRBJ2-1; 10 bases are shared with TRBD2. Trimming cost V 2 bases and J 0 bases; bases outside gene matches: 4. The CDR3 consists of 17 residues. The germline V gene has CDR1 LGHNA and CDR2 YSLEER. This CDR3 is CASSQLAGANSYNEQFF. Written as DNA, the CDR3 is TGCGCCAGCAGCCAACTAGCGGGGGCCAACTCCTACAATGAGCAGTTCTTC.

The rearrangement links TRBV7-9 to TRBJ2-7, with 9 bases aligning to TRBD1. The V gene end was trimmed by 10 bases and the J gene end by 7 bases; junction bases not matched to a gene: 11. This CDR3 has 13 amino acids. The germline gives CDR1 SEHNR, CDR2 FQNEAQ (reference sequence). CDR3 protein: CATSEQGADEQYF. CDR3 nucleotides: TGTGCCACCAGTGAACAGGGGGCCGATGAGCAGTACTTC.

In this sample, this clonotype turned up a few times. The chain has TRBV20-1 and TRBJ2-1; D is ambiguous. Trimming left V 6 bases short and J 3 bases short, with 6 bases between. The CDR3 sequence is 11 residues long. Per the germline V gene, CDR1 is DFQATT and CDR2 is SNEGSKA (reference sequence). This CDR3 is CSAMNYNEQFF. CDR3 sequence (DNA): TGCAGTGCGATGAACTACAATGAGCAGTTCTTC.

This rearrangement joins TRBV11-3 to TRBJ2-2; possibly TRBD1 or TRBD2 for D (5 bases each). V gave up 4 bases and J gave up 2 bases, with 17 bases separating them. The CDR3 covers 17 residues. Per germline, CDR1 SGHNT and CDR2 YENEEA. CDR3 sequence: CASSSSVGDLNTGELFF. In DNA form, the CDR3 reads TGTGCCAGCAGCTCTAGTGTGGGGGACCTAAACACCGGGGAGCTGTTTTTT.

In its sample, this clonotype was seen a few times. The CDR3 loop is CATQAGDYGYTF. The DNA of the CDR3 is TGTGCCACTCAGGCAGGGGACTATGGCTACACCTTC. The chain combines TRBV10-3 with TRBJ1-2; maybe TRBD1 (6 bases). With 10 bases removed from V and 3 bases from J, the gap between germline ends came to 12 bases. The CDR3 length is 12 residues. Germline CDR1 ENHRY, CDR2 SYGVKD.

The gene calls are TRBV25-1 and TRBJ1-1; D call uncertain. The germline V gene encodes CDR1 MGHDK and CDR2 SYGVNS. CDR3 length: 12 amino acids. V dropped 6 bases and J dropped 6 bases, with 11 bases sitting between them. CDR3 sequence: CASRGSYAEAFF. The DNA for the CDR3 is TGTGCCAGCAGGGGGTCGTACGCTGAAGCTTTCTTT.

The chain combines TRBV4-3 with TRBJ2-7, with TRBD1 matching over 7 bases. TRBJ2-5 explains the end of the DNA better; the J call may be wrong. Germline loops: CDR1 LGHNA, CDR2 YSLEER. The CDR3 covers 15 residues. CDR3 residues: CASSHRGGSRETQYF. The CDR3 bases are TGCGCCAGCAGCCATAGAGGGGGCTCCAGAGAGACCCAGTACTTC.

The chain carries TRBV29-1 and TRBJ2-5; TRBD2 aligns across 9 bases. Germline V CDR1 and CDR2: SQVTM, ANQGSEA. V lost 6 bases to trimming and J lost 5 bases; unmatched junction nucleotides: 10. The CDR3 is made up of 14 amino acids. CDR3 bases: TGCAGCGTGGTCCCGCGGGGGGGCGGTGAGACCCAGTACTTC. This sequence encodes CSVVPRGGGETQYF.

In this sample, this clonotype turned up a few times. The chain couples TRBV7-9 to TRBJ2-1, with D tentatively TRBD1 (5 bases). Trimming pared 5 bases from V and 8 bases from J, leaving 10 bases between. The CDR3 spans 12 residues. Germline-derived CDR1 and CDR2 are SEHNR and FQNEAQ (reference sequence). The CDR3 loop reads CASSKGFDEQFF. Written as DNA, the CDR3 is TGTGCCAGCAGCAAGGGGTTCGATGAGCAGTTCTTC.

This CDR3 reads CASSFQARRDEKLFF. The CDR3 DNA reads TGTGCCAGCAGCTTCCAGGCGCGAAGGGATGAAAAACTGTTTTTT. The chain uses TRBV5-5 and TRBJ1-4; D unresolved. V gave up 2 bases and J gave up 6 bases, with 14 bases separating them. The CDR3 runs 15 residues. The germline gives CDR1 SGHKS, CDR2 YYEKEE (reference sequence).